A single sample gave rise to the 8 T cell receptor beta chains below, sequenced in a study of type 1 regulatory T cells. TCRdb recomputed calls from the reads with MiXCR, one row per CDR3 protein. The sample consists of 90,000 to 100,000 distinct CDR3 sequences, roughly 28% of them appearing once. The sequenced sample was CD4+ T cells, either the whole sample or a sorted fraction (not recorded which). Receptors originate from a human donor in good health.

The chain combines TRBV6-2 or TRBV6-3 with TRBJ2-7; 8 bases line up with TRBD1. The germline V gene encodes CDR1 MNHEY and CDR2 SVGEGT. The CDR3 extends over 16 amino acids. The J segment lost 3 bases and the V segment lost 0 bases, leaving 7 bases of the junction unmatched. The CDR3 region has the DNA TGTGCCAGCAGTTACTCTCTGGACAGGGACTTCTACGAGCAGTACTTC. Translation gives CASSYSLDRDFYEQYF.

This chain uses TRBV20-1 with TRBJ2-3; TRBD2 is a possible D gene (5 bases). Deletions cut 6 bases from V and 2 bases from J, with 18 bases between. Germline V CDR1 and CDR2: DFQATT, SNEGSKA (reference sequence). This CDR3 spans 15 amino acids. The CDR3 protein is CSAPKRAGLTDTQYF. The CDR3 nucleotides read TGCAGTGCCCCCAAAAGGGCGGGCCTCACAGATACGCAGTATTTT.

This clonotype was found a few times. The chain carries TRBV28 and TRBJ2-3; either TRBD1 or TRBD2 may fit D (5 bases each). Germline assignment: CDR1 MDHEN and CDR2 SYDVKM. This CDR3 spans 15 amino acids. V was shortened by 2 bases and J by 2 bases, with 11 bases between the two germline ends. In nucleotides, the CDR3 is TGTGCCAGCAGTTTACCGCTGGGGGTCACAGATACGCAGTATTTT. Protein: CASSLPLGVTDTQYF.

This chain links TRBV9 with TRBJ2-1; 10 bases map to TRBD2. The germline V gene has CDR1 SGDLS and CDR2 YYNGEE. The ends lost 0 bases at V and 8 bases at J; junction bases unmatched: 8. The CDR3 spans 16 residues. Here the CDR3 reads CASSVGTAGGPHEQFF. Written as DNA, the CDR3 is TGTGCCAGCAGCGTAGGAACAGCGGGAGGGCCCCATGAGCAGTTCTTC.

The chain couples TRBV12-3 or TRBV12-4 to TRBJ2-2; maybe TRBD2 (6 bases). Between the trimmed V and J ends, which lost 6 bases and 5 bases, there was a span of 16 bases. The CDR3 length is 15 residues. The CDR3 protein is CASRGTAQTTGELFF. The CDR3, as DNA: TGTGCCAGCAGAGGGACTGCCCAAACTACCGGGGAGCTGTTTTTT.

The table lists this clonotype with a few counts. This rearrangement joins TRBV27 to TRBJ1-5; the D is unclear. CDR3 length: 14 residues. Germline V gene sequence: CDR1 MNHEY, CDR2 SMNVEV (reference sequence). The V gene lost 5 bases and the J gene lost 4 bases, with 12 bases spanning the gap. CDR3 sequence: CASSIEAENQPQHF. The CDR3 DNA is TGTGCCAGCAGTATAGAGGCAGAAAATCAGCCCCAGCATTTT.

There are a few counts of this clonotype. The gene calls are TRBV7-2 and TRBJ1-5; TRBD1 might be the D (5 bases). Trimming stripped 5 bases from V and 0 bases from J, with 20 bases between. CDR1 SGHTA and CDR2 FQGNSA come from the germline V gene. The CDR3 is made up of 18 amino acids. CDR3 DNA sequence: TGTGCCAGCAGCCCAGCAGGGACCGCTCTTTATAGCAATCAGCCCCAGCATTTT. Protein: CASSPAGTALYSNQPQHF.

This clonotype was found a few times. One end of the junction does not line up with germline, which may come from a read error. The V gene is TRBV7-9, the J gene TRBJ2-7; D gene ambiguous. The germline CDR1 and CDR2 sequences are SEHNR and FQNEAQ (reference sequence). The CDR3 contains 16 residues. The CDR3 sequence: CASSPARSGVPLEQYF. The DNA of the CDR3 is TGTGCCAGCAGCCCCGCCCGATCTGGAGTCCCTCTAGAGCAGTACTTT. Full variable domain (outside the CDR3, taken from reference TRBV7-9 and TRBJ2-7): DTGVSQNPRHKITKRGQNVTFRCDPISEHNRLYWYRQTLGQGPEFLTYFQNEAQLEKSRLLSDRFSAERPKGSFSTLEIQRTEQGDSAMYLCASSPARSGVPLEQYFGPGTRLTVT.